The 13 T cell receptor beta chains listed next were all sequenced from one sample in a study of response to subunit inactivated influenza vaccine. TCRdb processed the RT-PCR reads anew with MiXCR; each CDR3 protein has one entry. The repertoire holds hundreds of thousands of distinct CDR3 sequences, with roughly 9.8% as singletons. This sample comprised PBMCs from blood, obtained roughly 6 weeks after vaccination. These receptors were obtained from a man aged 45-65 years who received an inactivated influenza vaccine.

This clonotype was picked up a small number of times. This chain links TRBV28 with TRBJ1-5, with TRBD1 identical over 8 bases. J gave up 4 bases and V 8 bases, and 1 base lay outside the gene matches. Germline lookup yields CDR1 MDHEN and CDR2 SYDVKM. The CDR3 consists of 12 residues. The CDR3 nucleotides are TGTGCCAGCGACAGGGGTAATCAGCCCCAGCATTTT. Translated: CASDRGNQPQHF.

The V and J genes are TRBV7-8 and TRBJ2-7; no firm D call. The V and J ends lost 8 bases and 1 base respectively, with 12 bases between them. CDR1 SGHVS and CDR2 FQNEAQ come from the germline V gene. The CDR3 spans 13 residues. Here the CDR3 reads CASVGRGSYEQYF. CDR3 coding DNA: TGTGCCAGCGTTGGCCGCGGATCCTACGAGCAGTACTTC.

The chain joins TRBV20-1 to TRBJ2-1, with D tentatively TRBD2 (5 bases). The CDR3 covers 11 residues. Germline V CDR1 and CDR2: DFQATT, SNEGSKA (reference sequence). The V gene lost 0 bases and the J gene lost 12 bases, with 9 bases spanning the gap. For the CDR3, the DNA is TGCAGTGCTAGAGAAGGCGGGTGGCAGTTCTTC. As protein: CSAREGGWQFF.

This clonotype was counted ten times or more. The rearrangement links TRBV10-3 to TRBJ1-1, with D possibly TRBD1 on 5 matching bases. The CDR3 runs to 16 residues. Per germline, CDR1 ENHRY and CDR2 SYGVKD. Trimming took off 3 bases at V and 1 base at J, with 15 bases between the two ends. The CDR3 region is CAISDPHRRSNTEAFF. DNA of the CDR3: TGTGCCATCAGTGATCCCCACAGGAGATCGAACACTGAAGCTTTCTTT.

The CDR3 DNA is TGCAGTGTGGGTTCGGGACCGGGACTAGCGGGTCCTACCTACGAGCAGTACTTC. Translating gives CSVGSGPGLAGPTYEQYF. The chain has TRBV20-1 and TRBJ2-7; 12 nucleotides align to TRBD2. Trimming cost V 7 bases and J 2 bases; bases outside gene matches: 18. Germline CDR1 DFQATT, CDR2 SNEGSKA (reference sequence). CDR3 length: 18 amino acids.

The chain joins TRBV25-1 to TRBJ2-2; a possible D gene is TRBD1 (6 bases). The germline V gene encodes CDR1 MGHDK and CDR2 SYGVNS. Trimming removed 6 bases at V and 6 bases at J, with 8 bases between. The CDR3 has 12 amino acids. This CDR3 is CASRAGAGELFF. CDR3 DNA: TGTGCCAGCAGGGCAGGGGCCGGGGAGCTGTTTTTT.

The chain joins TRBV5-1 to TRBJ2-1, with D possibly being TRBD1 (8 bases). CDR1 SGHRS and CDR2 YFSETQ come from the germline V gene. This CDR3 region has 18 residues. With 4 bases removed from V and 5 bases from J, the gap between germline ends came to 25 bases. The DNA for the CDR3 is TGCGCCAGCAGCCCCGGACAGGGTGGCGGGAGAGGGGACAATGAGCAGTTCTTC. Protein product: CASSPGQGGGRGDNEQFF.

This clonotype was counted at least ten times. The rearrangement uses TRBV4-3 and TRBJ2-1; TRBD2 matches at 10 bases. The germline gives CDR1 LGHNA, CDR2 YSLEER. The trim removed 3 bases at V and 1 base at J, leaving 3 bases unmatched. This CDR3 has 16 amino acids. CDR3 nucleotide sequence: TGCGCCAGCAGCCAGACTAGCGGGTCGTCCTACAATGAGCAGTTCTTC. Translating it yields CASSQTSGSSYNEQFF.

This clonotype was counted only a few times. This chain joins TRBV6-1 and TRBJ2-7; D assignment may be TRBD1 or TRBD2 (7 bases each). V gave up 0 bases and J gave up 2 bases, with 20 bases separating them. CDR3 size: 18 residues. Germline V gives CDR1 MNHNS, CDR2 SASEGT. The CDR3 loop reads CASSEARGGDKAPYEQYF. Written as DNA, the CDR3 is TGTGCCAGCAGTGAAGCCAGGGGGGGTGACAAGGCCCCCTACGAGCAGTACTTC.

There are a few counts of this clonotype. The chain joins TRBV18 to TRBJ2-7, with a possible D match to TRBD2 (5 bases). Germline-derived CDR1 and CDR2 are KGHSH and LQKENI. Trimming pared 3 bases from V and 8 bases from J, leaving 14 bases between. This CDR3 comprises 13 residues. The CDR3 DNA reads TGTGCCAGCTCACCTGTCGAGGGTAAACAGCAGTACTTC. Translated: CASSPVEGKQQYF.

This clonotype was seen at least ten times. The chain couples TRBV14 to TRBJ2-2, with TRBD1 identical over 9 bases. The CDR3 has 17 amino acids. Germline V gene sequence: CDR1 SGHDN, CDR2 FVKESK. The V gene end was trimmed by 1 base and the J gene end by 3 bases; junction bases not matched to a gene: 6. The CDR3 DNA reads TGTGCCAGCAGCCAAGGCGGGACAGGGCTTTACACCGGGGAGCTGTTTTTT. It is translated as CASSQGGTGLYTGELFF.

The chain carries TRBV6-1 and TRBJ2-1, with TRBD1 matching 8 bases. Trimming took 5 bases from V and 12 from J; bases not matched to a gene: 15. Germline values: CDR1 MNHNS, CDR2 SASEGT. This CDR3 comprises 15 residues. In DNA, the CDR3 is TGTGCCAGCAGTATCCAGGGGGCCCGGAGCGATGGGCAGTTCTTC. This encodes CASSIQGARSDGQFF.

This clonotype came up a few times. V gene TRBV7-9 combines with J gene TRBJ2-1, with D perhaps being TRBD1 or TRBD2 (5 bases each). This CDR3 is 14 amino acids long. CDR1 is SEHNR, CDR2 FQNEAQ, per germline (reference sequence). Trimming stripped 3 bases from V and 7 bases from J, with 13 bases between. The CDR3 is CASSLVGRANEQFF. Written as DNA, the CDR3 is TGTGCCAGCAGCTTGGTGGGGCGGGCTAATGAGCAGTTCTTC.